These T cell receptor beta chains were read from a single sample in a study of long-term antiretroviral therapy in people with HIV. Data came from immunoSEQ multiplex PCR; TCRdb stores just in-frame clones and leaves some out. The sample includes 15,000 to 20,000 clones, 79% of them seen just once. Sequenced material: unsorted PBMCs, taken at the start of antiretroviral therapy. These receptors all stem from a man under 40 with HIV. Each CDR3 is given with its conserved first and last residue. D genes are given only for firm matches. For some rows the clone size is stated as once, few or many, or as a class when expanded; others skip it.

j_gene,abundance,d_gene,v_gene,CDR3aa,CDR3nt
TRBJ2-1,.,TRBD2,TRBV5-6,CASSFPGTSGRGEQFF,TGTGCCAGCAGCTTTCCCGGGACTAGCGGGAGGGGTGAGCAGTTCTTC
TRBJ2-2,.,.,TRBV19,CASSRSGAPGELFF,TGTGCCAGTAGCCGCTCGGGGGCTCCCGGGGAGCTGTTTTTT
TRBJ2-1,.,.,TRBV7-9,CASSLVPVPYNEQFF,TGTGCCAGCAGCTTAGTTCCAGTCCCCTACAATGAGCAGTTCTTC
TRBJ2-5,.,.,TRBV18,CASSPRGDQETQYF,TGTGCCAGCTCTCCTAGAGGGGACCAAGAGACCCAGTACTTC
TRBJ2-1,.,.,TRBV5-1,CASSLREHEQFF,TGCGCCAGCAGCTTAAGGGAACATGAGCAGTTCTTC
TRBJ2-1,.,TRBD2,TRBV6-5,CASKVAGGNEQFF,TGTGCCAGCAAGGTAGCGGGAGGTAATGAGCAGTTCTTC
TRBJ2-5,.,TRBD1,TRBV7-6,CASSIGTDQETQYF,TGTGCCAGCAGCATCGGGACAGACCAAGAGACCCAGTACTTC
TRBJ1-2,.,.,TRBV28,CASRTLRINYGYTF,TGTGCCAGCAGAACCCTCAGGATTAACTATGGCTACACCTTC
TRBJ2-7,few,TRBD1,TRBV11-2,CASSSAGTGAYEQYF,TGTGCCAGCAGCTCCGCCGGGACAGGGGCCTACGAGCAGTACTTC
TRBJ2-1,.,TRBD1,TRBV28,CASSLWYRGNYNEQFF,TGTGCCAGCAGTTTATGGTACAGGGGGAACTACAATGAGCAGTTCTTC
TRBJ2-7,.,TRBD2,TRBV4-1,CASSQGSQRGHYEQYF,TGCGCCAGCAGCCAAGGGTCCCAGCGGGGGCACTACGAGCAGTACTTC
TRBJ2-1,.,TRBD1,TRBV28,CVTTGIGEQFF,TGTGTGACGACAGGGATAGGTGAGCAGTTCTTC
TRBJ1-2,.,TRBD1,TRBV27,CASSLGKDRVNYGYTF,TGTGCCAGCAGTTTAGGGAAGGACAGGGTTAACTATGGCTACACCTTC
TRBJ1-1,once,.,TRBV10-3,CAISESRTEAFF,TGTGCCATCAGTGAGTCGAGGACTGAAGCTTTCTTT
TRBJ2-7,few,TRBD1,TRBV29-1,CSVEYQDRGYEQYF,TGCAGCGTTGAATATCAGGACAGGGGCTACGAGCAGTACTTC
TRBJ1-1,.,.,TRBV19,CASSIGSEAFF,TGTGCCAGTAGTATAGGGAGTGAAGCTTTCTTT
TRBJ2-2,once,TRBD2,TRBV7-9,CASSLRGRANTGELFF,TGTGCCAGCAGCCTTCGGGGGAGGGCGAACACCGGGGAGCTGTTTTTT
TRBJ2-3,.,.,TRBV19,CASSSREQGADTQYF,TGTGCCAGTAGTTCCCGGGAACAGGGCGCAGATACGCAGTATTTT
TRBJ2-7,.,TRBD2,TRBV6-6,CASSYAGGLYEQYF,TGTGCCAGCAGTTATGCGGGGGGCTTATACGAGCAGTACTTC
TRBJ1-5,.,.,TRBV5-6,CASTDRASNQPQHF,TGTGCCAGCACCGATCGAGCAAGCAATCAGCCCCAGCATTTT